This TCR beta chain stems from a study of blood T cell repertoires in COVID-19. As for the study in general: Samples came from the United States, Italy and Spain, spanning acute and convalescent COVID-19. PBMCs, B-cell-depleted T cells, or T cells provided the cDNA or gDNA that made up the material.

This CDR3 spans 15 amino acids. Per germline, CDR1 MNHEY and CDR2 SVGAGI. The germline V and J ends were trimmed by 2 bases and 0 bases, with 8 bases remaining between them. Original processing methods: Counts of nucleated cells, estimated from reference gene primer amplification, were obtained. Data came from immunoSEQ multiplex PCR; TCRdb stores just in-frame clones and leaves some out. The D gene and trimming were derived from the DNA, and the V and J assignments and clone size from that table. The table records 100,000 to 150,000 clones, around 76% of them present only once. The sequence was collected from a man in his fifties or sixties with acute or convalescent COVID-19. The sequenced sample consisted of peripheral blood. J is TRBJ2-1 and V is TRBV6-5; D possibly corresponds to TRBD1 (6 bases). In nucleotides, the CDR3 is TGTGCCAGCAGTTACGGCAGGGGCTCCTACAATGAGCAGTTCTTC. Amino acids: CASSYGRGSYNEQFF.